The 3 T cell receptor beta chains in this list originate from one sample, sequenced in a study of T cell repertoires in cytomegalovirus infection. One entry per CDR3 protein, called by TCRdb with MiXCR from the reads. The table lists some 180,000 distinct CDR3 sequences, roughly a sixth of them singletons, with 25% in the top ten. Specimen: CD8+ T cells from PBMCs. The receptors stem from a human donor in good health (CMV status not recorded). Some clones in this sample may be carry-over from other donors' samples.

This clonotype is a singleton in its sample. The chain couples TRBV19 to TRBJ1-2, with 9 bases identical to TRBD1. V shed 10 bases, J shed 8 bases, and the junction held 14 bases outside the gene matches. CDR1 and CDR2 from the germline V gene are LNHDA and SQIVND (reference sequence). This CDR3 spans 14 amino acids. In nucleotides, the CDR3 is TGTGCCACCCAGACAGGGGGAAGGAAATTCGGCTACACCTTC. Protein product: CATQTGGRKFGYTF. Filled out from reference TRBV19 and TRBJ1-2, the complete variable domain reads DGGITQSPKYLFRKEGQNVTLSCEQNLNHDAMYWYRQDPGQGLRLIYYSQIVNDFQKGDIAEGYSVSREKKESFPLTVTSAQKNPTAFYLCATQTGGRKFGYTFGSGTRLTVV.

This chain uses TRBV28 with TRBJ2-1; possibly TRBD1 or TRBD2 for D (6 bases each). V was cut by 2 bases and J by 0 bases, with 11 bases left in between. Germline V CDR1 and CDR2: MDHEN, SYDVKM. This CDR3 comprises 16 residues. The CDR3 DNA reads TGTGCCAGCAGTTTAGTGGGGGGCAGCTCCTACAATGAGCAGTTCTTC. This codes for CASSLVGGSSYNEQFF. Based on the CDR3 plus reference TRBV28 and TRBJ2-1, the full variable domain is DVKVTQSSRYLVKRTGEKVFLECVQDMDHENMFWYRQDPGLGLRLIYFSYDVKMKEKGDIPEGYSVSREKKERFSLILESASTNQTSMYLCASSLVGGSSYNEQFFGPGTRLTVL.

V and J are TRBV7-2 and TRBJ1-1, with TRBD1 matching over 7 bases. The CDR3 is made up of 15 amino acids. The junction had 9 bases not matched to a gene; V was cut back by 3 bases and J by 5 bases. CDR1 is SGHTA and CDR2 is FQGNSA in the germline V gene. CDR3 loop: CASSFDRDGSTEAFF. The CDR3 DNA follows: TGTGCCAGCAGCTTCGACAGGGACGGGTCGACTGAAGCTTTCTTT.